This TCR beta chain was captured in a study of beta chain features in type 1 diabetes. Study in general: Sorted cells from all samples, numbering 107,917,701, were examined. Broader study findings: The study found moderately but significantly shorter TCRB CDR3s in all four CD4+ subsets of Type 1 diabetes patients. Any PCR bias toward short templates would affect both groups alike. Whether TCRB rearrangement is influenced by HLA type was left unresolved in this analysis.

Many counts were recorded for this clone. Its antigen is not identified. This CDR3 spans 14 amino acids. Germline values: CDR1 SGHAT, CDR2 FQNNGV. V shed 5 bases and J 2 bases; nucleotides not matched to a gene: 5. Expressed TCRB transcripts were sequenced after all isolated RNA was converted to cDNA. Naive, central memory and regulatory T cell samples yielded about 3.57 million reads on average. TCRdb's copy holds only in-frame clones and misses some; the assay was immunoSEQ multiplex PCR. Altogether approximately 150,000 clones are present, 9% being singletons, with the ten largest covering approximately 0.7%.

The source material was central memory CD4+ T cells from blood. The chain uses TRBV11-2 and TRBJ2-5, with TRBD2 matching over 7 bases. The clonotype comes from a man in his thirties or forties with type 1 diabetes. The DNA of the CDR3 is TGTGCCAGCAGCCCCCCAGCGGGGCAAGAGACCCAGTACTTC. As protein: CASSPPAGQETQYF.